The source of this TCR beta chain is a study of Ad26.COV2.S vaccination and SARS-CoV-2 variants. Study-wide results and limits: Spike-specific TCR breadth was greater in vaccine than placebo recipients.

This table comes from immunoSEQ multiplex PCR, and its TCRdb copy is limited to in-frame clones, with some not included. The repertoire holds around 140,000 clones, with roughly 88% as singletons. Details on this clone: Its antigen is currently unknown.

The CDR3 runs 14 residues. Germline-derived CDR1 and CDR2 are SGHRS and YFSETQ. Trimming stripped 4 bases from V and 6 bases from J, with 14 bases between. The TCR sequence derives from a human donor who had recovered from COVID-19. Sample: peripheral blood, taken after recovery from COVID-19. This chain links TRBV5-1 with TRBJ2-1; D is ambiguous. The CDR3 spells CASSPRTEPNEQFF. In DNA form, the CDR3 reads TGCGCCAGCAGCCCACGGACCGAACCCAATGAGCAGTTCTTC.